This T cell receptor beta chain was obtained from a study of CD8+CD57+ T cells in acquired aplastic anemia. Background on the study: The DNA of sorted CD4+ and CD8+ cells averaged about 3 ug. The study obtained about 10.8 million reads on average for CD4+ cells from healthy donors.

V was clipped by 5 bases and J by 4 bases, with 9 bases between them. This CDR3 region has 13 residues. CDR1 and CDR2 (germline): LNHDA, SQIVND (reference sequence). Profiles of TCR beta VDJ and CDR3 were generated from a genomic DNA template. MiXCR was run by TCRdb on the reads, yielding one entry per CDR3 protein. The sample lists roughly 420,000 distinct CDR3 sequences, around 72% occurring once. Sequences were obtained from sorted CD4+, CD8+, or CD8+CD57+ T cells (not recorded which) from PBMCs. The receptor was isolated from a human donor in good health, serving as a control. V usage is TRBV19 and J usage is TRBJ1-3, with D uncertain. CDR3 loop: CASSSHSGNTIYF. The CDR3 nucleotides are TGTGCCAGTAGTTCGCACAGCGGAAACACCATATATTTT.